This TCR beta chain was sequenced in a study of T cell responses to AZD1222 COVID-19 vaccine. Generated by immunoSEQ multiplex PCR, the TCRdb table keeps only in-frame clones and is missing some. The table includes some 150,000 clones, about 88% detected once. Study results and caveats: It should be noted that donors were predominantly white British and more often female, and clonal diversity was possibly underestimated.

As to this clone: As yet, its antigen is unknown.

CDR3 size: 16 residues. The J segment lost 4 bases and the V segment lost 1 base, leaving 6 bases of the junction unmatched. Germline lookup yields CDR1 LGHDT and CDR2 YNNKEL (reference sequence). This clonotype originated in an adult who had recovered from COVID-19. The material sequenced was peripheral blood, taken after recovery from COVID-19. This chain connects TRBV3-1 (or the pseudogene TRBV3-2) to TRBJ2-2, with 7 bases identical to TRBD1. The CDR3 region is CASSQARGRATGELFF. CDR3 nucleotides: TGTGCCAGCAGCCAAGCTAGGGGGCGCGCCACCGGGGAGCTGTTTTTT.